These T cell receptor beta chains were read from a single sample in a study of Graves' ophthalmopathy and Graves' hyperthyroidism. Via MiXCR, TCRdb re-called the multiplex PCR reads, giving one row per CDR3 protein. Among around 170,000 distinct CDR3 sequences listed, 30% to 45% were seen once. The material sequenced was peripheral blood. Every receptor here comes from a woman in her forties with Graves' ophthalmopathy. Both conserved end residues are part of each CDR3. Each record gives: D gene, V gene, J gene, clone size, CDR3 protein, CDR3 DNA. The D gene is left open where the match is weak. Some rows mark clone size as missing; the rest say once, few, many or name a class of expanded clone.

>TRBD2|TRBV5-1|TRBJ2-5|many
CASKLGGGSETQYF
TGCGCCAGCAAACTGGGCGGGGGATCGGAGACCCAGTACTTC
>.|TRBV5-1|TRBJ2-3|many
CASRSPSTDTQYF
TGCGCCAGCAGATCCCCTAGCACAGATACGCAGTATTTT
>.|TRBV19|TRBJ1-1|many
CASTDRGGTGSTFF
TGTGCCAGTACAGATAGGGGCGGAACAGGGTCAACTTTCTTT
>.|TRBV30|TRBJ2-5|many
CAWSVTQTQYF
TGTGCCTGGAGTGTGACTCAGACCCAGTACTTC
>.|TRBV19|TRBJ2-2|few
CASSIRESLFTGELFF
TGTGCCAGTAGTATCCGGGAGTCCTTGTTCACCGGGGAGCTGTTTTTT
>.|TRBV6-4|TRBJ1-2|many
CASSEGRNYGYTF
TGTGCCAGCAGTGAAGGGCGTAACTATGGCTACACCTTC
>TRBD1|TRBV12-3/TRBV12-4|TRBJ2-7|.
CASSGAGTDLYEQYF
TGTGCCTCCTCTGGGGCCGGGACAGACCTCTACGAGCAGTACTTC
>.|TRBV7-3|TRBJ2-2|many
CASSLMAGTDTGELFF
TGTGCCAGCAGCTTAATGGCAGGGACGGACACCGGGGAGCTGTTTTTT
>.|TRBV6-1|TRBJ2-2|.
CASRSGSGELFF
TGTGCCAGCAGGTCAGGGTCCGGGGAGCTGTTTTTT
>.|TRBV5-1|TRBJ2-7|many
CASSLGEDYEQYF
TGCGCCAGCAGCTTAGGGGAGGATTACGAGCAGTACTTC
>.|TRBV27|TRBJ1-2|many
CASSFEAGPVDGYTF
TGTGCCAGCAGTTTTGAAGCAGGGCCCGTAGATGGCTACACCTTC
>.|TRBV28|TRBJ1-5|many
CASSFGGHSNQPQHF
TGTGCCAGCAGTTTTGGGGGGCATAGCAATCAGCCCCAGCATTTT
>.|TRBV7-2|TRBJ2-3|.
CASSLGDMNTQYF
TGTGCCAGCAGCTTAGGAGACATGAATACGCAGTATTTT
>.|TRBV30|TRBJ1-1|many
CAWTRTGGTEAFF
TGTGCCTGGACCCGTACGGGGGGCACTGAAGCTTTCTTT
>TRBD1|TRBV11-2|TRBJ1-1|.
CASSPTKGQGDRAEAFF
TGTGCCAGTAGCCCAACCAAAGGACAGGGGGATCGGGCTGAAGCTTTCTTT
>.|TRBV24-1|TRBJ1-1|many
CATSVGVNTEAFF
TGTGCCACCAGTGTCGGTGTGAACACTGAAGCTTTCTTT
>TRBD1|TRBV15|TRBJ2-5|many
CATSRGGTGHQETQYF
TGTGCCACCAGCAGAGGGGGGACAGGGCACCAAGAGACCCAGTACTTC
>.|TRBV24-1|TRBJ1-2|.
CATSERNGYTF
TGTGCCACCAGTGAGCGAAATGGCTACACCTTC
>.|TRBV7-6|TRBJ2-5|many
CASSLNSGETQYF
TGTGCCAGCAGCTTAAACTCCGGTGAGACCCAGTACTTC
>.|TRBV12-3/TRBV12-4|TRBJ1-5|few
CASRREGYQPQHF
TGTGCCAGCAGGAGGGAGGGGTATCAGCCCCAGCATTTT
>.|TRBV6-1|TRBJ2-5|.
CASSTYNQETQYF
TGTGCCAGCAGTACCTATAACCAAGAGACCCAGTACTTC
>TRBD2|TRBV19|TRBJ2-5|many
CASSSASAGVGETQYF
TGTGCCAGTTCCTCGGCCTCAGCGGGAGTCGGCGAGACCCAGTACTTC
>TRBD1|TRBV6-1|TRBJ1-2|once
CASTPYLTGTGYYGYTF
TGTGCCAGCACTCCGTATTTAACCGGGACAGGCTACTATGGCTACACCTTC
>.|TRBV4-2|TRBJ2-7|many
CASSQDTGTYEQYF
TGTGCCAGCAGCCAGGACACAGGGACCTACGAGCAGTACTTC
>.|TRBV27|TRBJ2-6|many
CASRPGRQGSGANVLTF
TGTGCCAGCAGACCCGGGCGGCAGGGCTCTGGGGCCAACGTCCTGACTTTC
>.|TRBV20-1|TRBJ1-5|many
CSAKNRLGNQPQHF
TGCAGTGCCAAGAACCGACTAGGCAATCAGCCCCAGCATTTT
>TRBD1|TRBV5-5|TRBJ2-5|many
CASSRTTGATQYF
TGTGCCAGCAGCCGAACGACAGGGGCGACCCAGTACTTC
>.|TRBV6-5|TRBJ2-5|.
CASSYPGFEETQYF
TGTGCCAGCAGTTATCCGGGTTTCGAAGAGACCCAGTACTTC
>.|TRBV6-5|TRBJ1-1|.
CASHLLFYTEAFF
TGTGCCAGCCACTTACTATTTTACACTGAAGCTTTCTTT
>TRBD1|TRBV12-3/TRBV12-4|TRBJ1-1|.
CASSSPGQGAPNTEAFF
TGTGCCAGCAGTTCTCCGGGACAGGGGGCCCCGAACACTGAAGCTTTCTTT
>.|TRBV7-2|TRBJ2-7|many
CASSLASHYEQYF
TGTGCCAGCAGCTTAGCGTCTCACTACGAGCAGTACTTC
>.|TRBV6-2/TRBV6-3|TRBJ1-1|many
CASSYSAGDTEAFF
TGTGCCAGCAGTTACTCCGCAGGGGACACTGAAGCTTTTTTT
>.|TRBV11-2|TRBJ2-5|many
CASSMGPMGETQYF
TGTGCCAGCAGCATGGGACCGATGGGTGAGACCCAGTACTTC
>.|TRBV29-1|TRBJ2-2|.
CSASRTTGELFF
TGCAGCGCCTCGCGGACCACCGGGGAGCTGTTTTTT
>.|TRBV12-3/TRBV12-4|TRBJ1-3|many
CASSIRQKSSGNTIYF
TGTGCCAGCAGTATCCGACAGAAAAGCTCTGGAAACACCATATATTTT
>TRBD1|TRBV7-9|TRBJ1-2|many
CASSTTGVYGYTF
TGTGCCAGCAGTACGACAGGGGTCTATGGCTACACCTTC
>.|TRBV12-3/TRBV12-4|TRBJ2-5|many
CASSFFAGTKEETQYF
TGTGCCAGCAGTTTCTTCGCCGGGACCAAAGAAGAGACCCAGTACTTC
>.|TRBV12-5|TRBJ2-2|many
CASGRPTGELFF
TGTGCTAGTGGCCGTCCCACCGGGGAGCTGTTTTTT
>.|TRBV15|TRBJ2-7|.
CATSRDHSGVGEQYF
TGTGCCACCAGCAGAGATCACTCAGGGGTGGGGGAGCAGTACTTC
>.|TRBV12-3/TRBV12-4|TRBJ2-7|.
CASSFRGGRYEQYF
TGTGCCAGCAGTTTCAGGGGTGGTCGTTACGAGCAGTACTTC
>.|TRBV7-3|TRBJ1-1|.
CASSTRGSGTEAFF
TGTGCCAGCAGCACAAGGGGTTCGGGCACTGAAGCTTTCTTT
>.|TRBV6-1|TRBJ2-7|.
CASSGFAYEQYF
TGTGCCAGTTCGGGGTTCGCCTACGAGCAGTACTTC
>.|TRBV20-1|TRBJ2-5|many
CSARDKMGYQETQYF
TGCAGTGCTAGAGACAAAATGGGGTACCAAGAGACCCAGTACTTC
>.|TRBV6-2/TRBV6-3|TRBJ2-4|.
CASTETGDGGKAKNIQYF
TGTGCCAGCACCGAGACAGGGGACGGGGGGAAGGCCAAAAACATTCAGTACTTC
>.|TRBV6-1|TRBJ2-7|.
CASSIAGTGIYEQYF
TGTGCCAGCAGTATTGCGGGAACGGGTATATACGAGCAGTACTTC
>.|TRBV4-3|TRBJ1-3|many
CASSQIDSSGNTIYF
TGCGCCAGCAGCCAGATAGATAGCTCTGGAAACACCATATATTTT
>.|TRBV12-3/TRBV12-4|TRBJ1-2|many
CASSYRVIYGYTF
TGTGCCAGCAGTTACAGGGTAATATATGGCTACACCTTC
>.|TRBV6-1|TRBJ2-5|.
CASSPTRTDQETQYF
TGTGCCAGCAGCCCAACCCGGACAGACCAAGAGACCCAGTACTTC
>TRBD1|TRBV10-3|TRBJ1-5|many
CAISETTGLSQPQHF
TGTGCCATCAGTGAGACGACAGGGTTATCTCAGCCCCAGCATTTT
>.|TRBV6-4|TRBJ1-1|many
CASSDDQDPAAFF
TGTGCCAGCAGTGACGACCAAGACCCTGCAGCTTTCTTT
>.|TRBV6-1|TRBJ2-5|.
CASSGRSGQETQYF
TGTGCCAGCAGTGGACGGAGCGGACAAGAGACCCAGTACTTC
>.|TRBV7-9|TRBJ1-6|many
CASSFGGVNSPLHF
TGTGCCAGCAGCTTCGGGGGTGTTAATTCACCCCTCCACTTT
>.|TRBV25-1|TRBJ1-6|.
CASSELGNSYNSPLHF
TGTGCCAGCAGTGAATTGGGGAACTCCTATAATTCACCCCTCCACTTT
>.|TRBV6-5|TRBJ1-1|medium-sized
CASSPENTEAFF
TGTGCCAGCAGTCCGGAGAACACTGAAGCTTTCTTT